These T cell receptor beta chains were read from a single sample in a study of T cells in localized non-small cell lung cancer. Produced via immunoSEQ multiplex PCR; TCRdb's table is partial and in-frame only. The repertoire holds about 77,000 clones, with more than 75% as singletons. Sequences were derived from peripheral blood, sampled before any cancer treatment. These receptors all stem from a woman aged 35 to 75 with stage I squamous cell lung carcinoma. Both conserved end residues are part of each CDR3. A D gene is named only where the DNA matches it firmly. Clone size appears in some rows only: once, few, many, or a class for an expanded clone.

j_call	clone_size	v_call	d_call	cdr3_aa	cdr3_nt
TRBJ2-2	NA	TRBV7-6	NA	CASSLEAGRAGELFF	TGTGCCAGCAGCTTGGAAGCGGGCAGGGCCGGGGAGCTGTTTTTT
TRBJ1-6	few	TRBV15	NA	CATSRDRRNYNSPLHF	TGTGCCACCAGCAGAGATCGACGGAACTATAATTCACCCCTCCACTTT
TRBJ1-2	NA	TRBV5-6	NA	CASSSRTFGYGYTF	TGTGCCAGCAGCTCCAGGACATTCGGCTATGGCTACACCTTC
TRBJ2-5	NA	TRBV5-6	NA	CASNLQGIQETQYF	TGTGCCAGCAACCTTCAGGGGATCCAAGAGACCCAGTACTTC
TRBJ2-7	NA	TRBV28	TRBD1	CASSASRGRFYEQYF	TGTGCCAGCAGTGCATCCAGGGGGCGCTTTTACGAGCAGTACTTC
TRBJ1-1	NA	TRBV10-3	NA	CAISLGGASTEAFF	TGTGCCATCAGCCTTGGGGGGGCGAGCACTGAAGCTTTCTTT
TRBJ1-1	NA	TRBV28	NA	CASMTLTYMNTEAFF	TGTGCCAGTATGACTCTGACATACATGAACACTGAAGCTTTCTTT
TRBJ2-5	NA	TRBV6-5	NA	CASSWRLVASKETQYF	TGTGCCAGCAGTTGGCGACTAGTCGCCTCAAAAGAGACCCAGTACTTC
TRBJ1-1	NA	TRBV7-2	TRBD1	CASSLTGAGTEAFF	TGTGCCAGCAGCTTGACAGGGGCGGGCACTGAAGCTTTCTTT
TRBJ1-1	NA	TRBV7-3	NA	CASSSTVNTEAFF	TGTGCCAGCAGCTCGACTGTGAACACTGAAGCTTTCTTT
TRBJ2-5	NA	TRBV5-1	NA	CASSLVGAQETQYF	TGCGCCAGCAGCTTGGTCGGGGCCCAAGAGACCCAGTACTTC